Shown below are 6 T cell receptor beta chains from a single sample sequenced in a study of blood T cell repertoires in COVID-19. The protocol was immunoSEQ multiplex PCR, while the TCRdb copy is restricted to in-frame clones and leaves out a portion. The sample holds some 220,000 clones, over 75% seen once. The sequencing sample was made of PBMCs or T cells enriched from blood (not recorded which). The receptors originated from a woman aged 18-29 years in a cohort exposed to, infected with or recovered from COVID-19 (not recorded which).

The chain is built from TRBV5-1 and TRBJ1-1, with 7 bases fitting TRBD1. Germline trimming cut 2 bases from V and 2 bases from J; bases unmatched to any gene: 12. CDR3 length: 17 amino acids. Germline-derived CDR1 and CDR2 are SGHRS and YFSETQ. CDR3 coding DNA: TGCGCCAGCAGCTTAGAAGGGGGCAGGGCCTATAACACTGAAGCTTTCTTT. It codes for CASSLEGGRAYNTEAFF.

The chain has TRBV19 and TRBJ2-1; 8 bases line up with TRBD1. Trimming took 6 bases from V and 6 from J; bases not matched to a gene: 7. This CDR3 comprises 14 residues. Germline V gene data show CDR1 as LNHDA and CDR2 as SQIVND (reference sequence). CDR3 region: CASSDDRGANEQFF. CDR3 nucleotide sequence: TGTGCCAGTAGCGACGACAGGGGTGCCAATGAGCAGTTCTTC.

This clone was seen only once. The rearrangement joins TRBV14 to TRBJ1-1; 9 bases align to TRBD1. With V trimmed by 5 bases and J by 3 bases, 4 bases remained unmatched. The V gene's germline CDR1 is SGHDN and CDR2 FVKESK. CDR3 length equals 14 residues. The CDR3 loop reads CASSSRDRDTEAFF. The CDR3, as DNA: TGTGCCAGCAGCTCCCGGGACAGGGACACTGAAGCTTTCTTT.

This chain joins TRBV7-7 and TRBJ2-5, with a possible D match to TRBD1 (6 bases). Germline V gives CDR1 SSHAT, CDR2 FNYEAQ (reference sequence). V was clipped by 5 bases and J by 1 base, with 11 bases between them. The CDR3 sequence is 14 residues long. CDR3 region: CASSQTGIQETQYF. As DNA, the CDR3 is TGTGCCAGCAGCCAAACAGGGATCCAAGAGACCCAGTACTTC.

The V and J genes are TRBV5-1 and TRBJ2-5; 12 nucleotides agree with TRBD2. Germline-derived CDR1 and CDR2 are SGHRS and YFSETQ. There are 18 residues in the CDR3. Trimming cost V 4 bases and J 0 bases; bases outside gene matches: 10. The CDR3 nucleotides read TGCGCCAGCAGCCCGGGCGCTAGCGGGGGGGGAGACCAAGAGACCCAGTACTTC. It specifies CASSPGASGGGDQETQYF. Full variable domain (outside the CDR3, taken from reference TRBV5-1 and TRBJ2-5): KAGVTQTPRYLIKTRGQQVTLSCSPISGHRSVSWYQQTPGQGLQFLFEYFSETQRNKGNFPGRFSGRQFSNSRSEMNVSTLELGDSALYLCASSPGASGGGDQETQYFGPGTRLLVL.

The V call is TRBV19, the J call TRBJ1-2; D may be TRBD1 (6 bases). The CDR3 contains 14 residues. Trimming took off 3 bases at V and 6 bases at J, with 14 bases between the two ends. The germline V gene has CDR1 LNHDA and CDR2 SQIVND (reference sequence). As DNA, the CDR3 is TGTGCCAGTAGTATCGGAAAGGGGGACGATGGCTACACCTTC. Translation gives CASSIGKGDDGYTF.